This T cell receptor beta chain was retrieved from a study of control samples from healthy donors and cancer patients. Looked up from germline, CDR1 is LNHDA and CDR2 is SQIVND (reference sequence). J lost 6 bases, V lost 3 bases, and 4 bases had no gene match. The CDR3 is 13 amino acids. Profiled with immunoSEQ multiplex PCR; TCRdb holds only in-frame clones, not every one. Of some 99,000 clones listed, 80% to 90% are singletons. The receptor was derived from a woman in her 50s in good health. Sequencing used blood. The rearrangement links TRBV19 to TRBJ1-1, with 7 bases that match TRBD1. The chain's CDR3 is CASSIRQGAEAFF. DNA for the CDR3: TGTGCCAGTAGTATCCGACAGGGTGCTGAAGCTTTCTTT.